The clone carrying this T cell receptor beta chain showed up just a few times. The CDR3 spans 16 residues. Germline V gives CDR1 MGHRA, CDR2 YSYEKL. V dropped 1 base and J dropped 6; count of bases not matched to a gene: 11. This sample was taken from a study of Ad26.COV2.S vaccination and SARS-CoV-2 variants. Study-wide background: Donor allocation was to the COV1001 Ad26.COV2.S trial arm.

Described treatment: 15 to 20 received Ad26.COV2.S at low or high dose, single or two shots; about five received placebo; per-sample allocation not given. Samples analyzed were those drawn on day 63 after the first vaccine or placebo injection. Here immunoSEQ multiplex PCR was the method, and the copy in TCRdb shows in-frame clones only, minus some. The table has hundreds of thousands of clones, around 87% seen once. The specimen was peripheral blood, collected in a trial of Ad26.COV2.S vaccine versus placebo. The V gene is TRBV4-1, the J gene TRBJ1-2; 7 bases agree with TRBD1. The source of this sequence is a person between 18 and 65 years old who received the Ad26.COV2.S COVID-19 vaccine or a placebo. The CDR3 coding sequence is TGCGCCAGCAGCCAAGCCCCGTATCAACAGGGGAATGGCTACACCTTC. Residues: CASSQAPYQQGNGYTF.